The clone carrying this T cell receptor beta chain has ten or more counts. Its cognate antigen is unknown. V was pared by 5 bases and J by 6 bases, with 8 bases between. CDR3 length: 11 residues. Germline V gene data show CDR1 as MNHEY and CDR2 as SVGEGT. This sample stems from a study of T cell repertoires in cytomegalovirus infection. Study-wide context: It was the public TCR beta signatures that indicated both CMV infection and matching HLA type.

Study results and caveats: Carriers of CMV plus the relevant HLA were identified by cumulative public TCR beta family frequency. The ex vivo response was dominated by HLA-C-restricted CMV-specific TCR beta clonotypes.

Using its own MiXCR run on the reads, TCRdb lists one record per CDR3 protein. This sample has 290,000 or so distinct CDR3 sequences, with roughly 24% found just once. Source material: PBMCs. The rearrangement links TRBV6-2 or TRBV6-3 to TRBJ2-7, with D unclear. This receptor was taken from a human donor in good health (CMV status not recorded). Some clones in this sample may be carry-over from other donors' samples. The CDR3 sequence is CASSARGEQYF. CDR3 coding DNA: TGTGCCAGCAGTGCTAGAGGCGAGCAGTACTTC.